This is a list of T cell receptor beta chains from one sample in a study of cytomegalovirus exposure and HLA in healthy donors. Using immunoSEQ multiplex PCR, the repertoire was profiled, and TCRdb retains in-frame clones only, with some absent. The table includes roughly 160,000 clones, approximately 83% detected once. Sequenced sample: PBMCs. These receptor sequences come from a man younger than 35 in good health and CMV-seropositive. CDR3s leave out the opening cysteine and the closing phenylalanine or tryptophan. D genes are given only for firm matches.

J gene,V gene,D gene,CDR3 protein
TRBJ2-1,TRBV5-1,-,ASKQATEQF
TRBJ2-4,TRBV19,TRBD2,ASRASGGKNIQY
TRBJ2-5,TRBV19,-,ASTLGGGPAETQY
TRBJ1-5,TRBV15,-,ATSAMPFGQINQPQH
TRBJ2-7,TRBV4-3,-,ASSQVLGDYYEQY
TRBJ1-5,TRBV19,-,ASSLTGGQPQH
TRBJ1-2,TRBV6-1,-,ASAVSGFAGYT
TRBJ2-5,TRBV7-6,-,ASTPFAGQKGQETQY
TRBJ1-2,TRBV30,-,AWSGLLPNYGYT
TRBJ2-7,TRBV10-3,-,AISGAESNYEQY